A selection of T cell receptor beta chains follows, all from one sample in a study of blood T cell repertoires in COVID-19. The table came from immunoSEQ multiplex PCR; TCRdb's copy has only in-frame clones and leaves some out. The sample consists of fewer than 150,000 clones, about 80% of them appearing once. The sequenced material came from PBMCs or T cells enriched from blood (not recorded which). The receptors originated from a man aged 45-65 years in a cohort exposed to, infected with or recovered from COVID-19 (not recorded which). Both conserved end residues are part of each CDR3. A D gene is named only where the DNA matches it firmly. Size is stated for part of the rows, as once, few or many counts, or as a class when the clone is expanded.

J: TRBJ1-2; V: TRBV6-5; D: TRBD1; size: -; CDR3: CASSYSGQGAGTF; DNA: TGTGCCAGCAGTTACTCGGGACAGGGGGCAGGCACCTTC
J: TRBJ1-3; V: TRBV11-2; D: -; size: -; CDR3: CASSRAGGPGNTIYF; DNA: TGTGCCAGCAGCCGGGCGGGAGGACCTGGAAACACCATATATTTT
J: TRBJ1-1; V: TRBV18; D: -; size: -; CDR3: CASSPIATEAFF; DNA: TGTGCCAGCTCACCTATAGCCACTGAAGCTTTCTTT
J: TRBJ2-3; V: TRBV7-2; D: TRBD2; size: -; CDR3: CASSRTSGGSTDTQYF; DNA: TGTGCCAGCAGTCGAACTAGCGGGGGGAGCACAGATACGCAGTATTTT
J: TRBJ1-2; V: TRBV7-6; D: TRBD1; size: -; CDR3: CASSQTGDYGYTF; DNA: TGTGCCAGCAGCCAGACAGGGGACTATGGCTACACCTTC
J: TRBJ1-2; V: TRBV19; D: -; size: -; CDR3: CASGDTQGSNYGYTF; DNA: TGTGCCAGCGGGGACACCCAGGGGTCTAACTATGGCTACACCTTC
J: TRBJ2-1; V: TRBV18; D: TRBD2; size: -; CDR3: CASSPAMSSGRAGDEQFF; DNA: TGTGCCAGCTCACCAGCGATGTCTAGCGGGAGGGCCGGGGATGAGCAGTTCTTC
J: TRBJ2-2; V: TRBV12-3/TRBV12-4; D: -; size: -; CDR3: CASTSDTGELFF; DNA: TGTGCCAGCACTAGTGATACCGGGGAGCTGTTTTTT
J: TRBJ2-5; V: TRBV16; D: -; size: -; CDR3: CASSQYSGFQETQYF; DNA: TGTGCCAGCAGCCAATACAGTGGGTTCCAAGAGACCCAGTACTTC
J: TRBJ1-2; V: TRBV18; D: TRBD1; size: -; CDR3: CASSPDRGYGYTF; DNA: TGTGCCAGCTCACCGGACAGGGGCTATGGCTACACCTTC
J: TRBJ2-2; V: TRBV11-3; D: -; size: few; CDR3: CASSLSGSGTGELFF; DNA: TGTGCCAGCAGCTTGTCGGGTTCGGGAACCGGGGAGCTGTTTTTT
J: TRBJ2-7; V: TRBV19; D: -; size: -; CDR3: CASGGGYEQYF; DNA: TGTGCCAGTGGCGGAGGTTACGAGCAGTACTTC
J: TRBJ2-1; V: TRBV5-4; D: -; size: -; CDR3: CASRNYSPHEQFF; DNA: TGTGCCAGCAGAAACTATAGCCCCCATGAGCAGTTCTTC
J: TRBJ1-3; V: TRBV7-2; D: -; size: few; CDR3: CASSVLSGLGNTIYF; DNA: TGTGCCAGCAGCGTCCTAAGTGGACTTGGAAACACCATATATTTT
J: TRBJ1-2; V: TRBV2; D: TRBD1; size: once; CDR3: CASSLGQGGPYGYTF; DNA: TGTGCCAGCAGCCTGGGTCAGGGGGGCCCGTATGGCTACACCTTC
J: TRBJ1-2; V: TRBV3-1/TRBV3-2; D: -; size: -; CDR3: CASSQPESFSSGYTF; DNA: TGTGCCAGCAGCCAACCGGAAAGTTTTAGCTCTGGCTACACCTTC
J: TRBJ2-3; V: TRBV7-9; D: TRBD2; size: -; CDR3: CASSLGGDFGRPLGF; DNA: TGTGCCAGCAGCTTAGGGGGGGACTTCGGGAGGCCCCTCGGTTTT
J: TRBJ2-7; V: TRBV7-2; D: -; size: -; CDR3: CASSLVADSYEQYF; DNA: TGTGCCAGCAGCTTAGTGGCAGACTCCTACGAGCAGTACTTC
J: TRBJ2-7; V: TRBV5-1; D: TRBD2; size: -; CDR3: CASSFAGDEQYF; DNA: TGCGCCAGCAGCTTCGCGGGGGACGAGCAGTACTTC
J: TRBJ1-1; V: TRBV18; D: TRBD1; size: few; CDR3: CASSPKGRDRDSMNTEAFF; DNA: TGTGCCAGCTCACCCAAGGGTCGGGACAGGGATTCTATGAACACTGAAGCTTTCTTT
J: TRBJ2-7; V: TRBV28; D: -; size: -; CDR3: CAIFDTRNPEQYF; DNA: TGTGCCATTTTCGACACCCGAAACCCCGAGCAGTACTTC
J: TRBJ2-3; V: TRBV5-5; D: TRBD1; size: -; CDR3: CASSLPPDRGPTDTQYF; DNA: TGTGCCAGCAGCCTTCCTCCAGACAGGGGGCCCACAGATACGCAGTATTTT
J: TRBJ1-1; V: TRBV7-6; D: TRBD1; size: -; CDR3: CASSLDTGQAAEAFF; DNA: TGTGCCAGCAGCTTAGACACGGGACAGGCGGCTGAAGCTTTCTTT
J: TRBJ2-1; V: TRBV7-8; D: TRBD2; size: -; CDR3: CASSPSGGDSYNEQFF; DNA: TGTGCCAGCAGCCCCTCCGGGGGGGACTCCTACAATGAGCAGTTCTTC
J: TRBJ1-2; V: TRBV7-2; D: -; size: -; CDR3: CASSLGRVGNYGYTF; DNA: TGTGCCAGCAGCTTGGGGAGGGTGGGCAACTATGGCTACACCTTC
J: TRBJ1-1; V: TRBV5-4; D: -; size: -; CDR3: CASSLQGGAEAFF; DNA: TGTGCCAGCAGCTTACAGGGTGGGGCTGAAGCTTTCTTT
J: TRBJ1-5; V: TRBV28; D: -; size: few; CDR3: CASGGRTGNQPQHF; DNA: TGTGCCAGCGGGGGGAGGACCGGCAATCAGCCCCAGCATTTT
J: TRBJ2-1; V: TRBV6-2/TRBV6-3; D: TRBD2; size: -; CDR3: CASTPGTSGGISYNEQFF; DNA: TGTGCCAGCACCCCAGGGACTAGCGGGGGGATCTCCTACAATGAGCAGTTCTTC
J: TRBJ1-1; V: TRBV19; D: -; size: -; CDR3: CASSIVPGQGRNTEAFF; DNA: TGTGCCAGTAGTATCGTCCCGGGACAAGGGAGGAACACTGAAGCTTTCTTT
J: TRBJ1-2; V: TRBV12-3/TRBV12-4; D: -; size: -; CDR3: CASSLGTSYGYTF; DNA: TGTGCCAGCAGTTTGGGCACATCCTATGGCTACACCTTC
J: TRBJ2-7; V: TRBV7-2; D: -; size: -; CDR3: CASSLDAAQYF; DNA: TGTGCCAGCAGCTTAGATGCGGCGCAGTACTTC
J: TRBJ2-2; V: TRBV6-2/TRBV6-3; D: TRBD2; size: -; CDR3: CASSWAGVDAGELFF; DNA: TGTGCCAGCAGTTGGGCGGGGGTTGACGCCGGGGAGCTGTTTTTT
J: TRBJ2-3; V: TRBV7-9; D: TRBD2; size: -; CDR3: CASRGLAGEGSGTDTQYF; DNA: TGTGCCAGCAGAGGACTAGCGGGAGAGGGGAGTGGCACAGATACGCAGTATTTT
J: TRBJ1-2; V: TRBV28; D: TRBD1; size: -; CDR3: CASSVGTGVIYGYTF; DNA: TGTGCCAGCAGCGTAGGGACAGGGGTGATCTATGGCTACACCTTC
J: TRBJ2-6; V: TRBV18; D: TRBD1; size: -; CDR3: CASSPQGAGANVLTF; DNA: TGTGCCAGCTCACCGCAGGGGGCTGGGGCCAACGTCCTGACTTTC
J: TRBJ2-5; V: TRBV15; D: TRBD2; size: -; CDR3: CATSRVSGGRGETQYF; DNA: TGTGCCACCAGCAGAGTCAGCGGAGGGCGGGGGGAGACCCAGTACTTC
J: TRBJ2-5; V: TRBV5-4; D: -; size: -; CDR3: CASSLPYQETQYF; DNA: TGTGCCAGCAGCCTCCCGTACCAAGAGACCCAGTACTTC
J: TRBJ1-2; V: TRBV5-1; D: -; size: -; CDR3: CASSPTDYGYTF; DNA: TGCGCCAGCAGCCCGACAGATTATGGCTACACCTTC
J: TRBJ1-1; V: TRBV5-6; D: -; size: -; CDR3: CASSFGDRNTEAFF; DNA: TGTGCCAGCAGCTTCGGCGACAGAAACACTGAAGCTTTCTTT
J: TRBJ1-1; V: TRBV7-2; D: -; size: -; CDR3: CASSLEQNTEAFF; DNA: TGTGCCAGCAGCTTAGAGCAGAACACTGAAGCTTTCTTT
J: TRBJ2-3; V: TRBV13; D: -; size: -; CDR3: CASREGERGPSSQYF; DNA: TGTGCCAGCCGCGAGGGGGAGAGGGGCCCCAGTTCGCAGTATTTT
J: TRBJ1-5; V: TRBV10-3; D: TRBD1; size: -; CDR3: CAISAGQGVNQPQHF; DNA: TGTGCCATCAGCGCCGGACAGGGGGTAAATCAGCCCCAGCATTTT
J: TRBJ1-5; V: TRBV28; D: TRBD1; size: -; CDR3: CASATGVRQPQHF; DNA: TGTGCCAGCGCGACAGGGGTTAGGCAGCCCCAGCATTTT
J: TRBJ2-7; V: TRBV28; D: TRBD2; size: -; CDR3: CASSPPTSGPYEQYF; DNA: TGTGCCAGCAGCCCTCCGACTAGCGGCCCCTACGAGCAGTACTTC
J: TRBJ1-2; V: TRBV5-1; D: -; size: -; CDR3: CASSLASGGDGYTF; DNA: TGCGCCAGCAGCTTGGCGAGTGGCGGGGATGGCTACACCTTC
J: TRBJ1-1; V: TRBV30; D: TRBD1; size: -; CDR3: CAWSPGTGYTEAFF; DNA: TGTGCCTGGAGTCCCGGGACAGGGTACACTGAAGCTTTCTTT
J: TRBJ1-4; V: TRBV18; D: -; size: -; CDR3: CASSPPRGSTNEKLFF; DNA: TGTGCCAGCTCACCTCCCCGAGGCTCAACTAATGAAAAACTGTTTTTT
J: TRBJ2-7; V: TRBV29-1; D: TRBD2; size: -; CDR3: CSVGLASGGVEQYF; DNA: TGCAGCGTCGGACTAGCTTCGGGTGGGGTCGAGCAGTACTTC
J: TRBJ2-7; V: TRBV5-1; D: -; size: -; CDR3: CASSLNRELGQYF; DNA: TGCGCCAGCAGCTTAAACCGGGAATTGGGGCAGTACTTC
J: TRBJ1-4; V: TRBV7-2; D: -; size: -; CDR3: CASSLLGGNEKLFF; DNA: TGTGCCAGCAGCTTATTGGGGGGTAATGAAAAACTGTTTTTT
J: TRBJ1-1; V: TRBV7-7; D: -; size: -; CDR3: CASSLTVNTEAFF; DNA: TGTGCCAGCAGCCTGACTGTGAACACTGAAGCTTTCTTT
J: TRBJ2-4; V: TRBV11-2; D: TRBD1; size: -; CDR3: CASSFRDRDVLAKNIQYF; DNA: TGTGCCAGCAGCTTCCGAGACAGGGACGTTTTAGCCAAAAACATTCAGTACTTC
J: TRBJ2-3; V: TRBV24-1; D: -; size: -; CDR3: CATSGTPSDTQYF; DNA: TGTGCCACCAGTGGGACTCCCTCGGATACGCAGTATTTT
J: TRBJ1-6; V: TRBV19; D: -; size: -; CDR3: CASSILGHVGSPLHF; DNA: TGTGCCAGTAGTATATTGGGGCATGTGGGTTCACCCCTCCACTTT
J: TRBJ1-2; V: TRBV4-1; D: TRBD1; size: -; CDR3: CASSQDWAGTGQNMNGYTF; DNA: TGCGCCAGCAGCCAAGATTGGGCAGGGACGGGACAGAACATGAATGGCTACACCTTC
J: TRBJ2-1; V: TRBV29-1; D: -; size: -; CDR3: CSSRGGGTSMVHEQFF; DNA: TGCAGCTCCAGAGGGGGAGGGACATCGATGGTCCATGAGCAGTTCTTC
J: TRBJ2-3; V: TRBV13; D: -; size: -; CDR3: CASSRRADTQYF; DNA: TGTGCCAGCAGCCGCAGGGCCGATACGCAGTATTTT